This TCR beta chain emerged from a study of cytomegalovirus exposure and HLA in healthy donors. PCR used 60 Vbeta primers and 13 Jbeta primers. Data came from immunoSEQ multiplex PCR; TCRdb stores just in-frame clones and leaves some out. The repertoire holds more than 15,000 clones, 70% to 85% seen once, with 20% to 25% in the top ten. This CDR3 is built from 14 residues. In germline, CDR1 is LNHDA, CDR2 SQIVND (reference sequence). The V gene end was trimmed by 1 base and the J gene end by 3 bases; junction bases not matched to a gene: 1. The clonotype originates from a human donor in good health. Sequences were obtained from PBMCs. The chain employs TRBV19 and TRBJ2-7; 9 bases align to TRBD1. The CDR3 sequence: CASSIAGQGYEQYF. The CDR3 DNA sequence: TGTGCCAGTAGTATAGCGGGACAGGGCTACGAGCAGTACTTC.